This entry features one T cell receptor (beta chain) sequence. The data are from a study of blood T cell repertoires in COVID-19. The assay was immunoSEQ multiplex PCR, and TCRdb's table has in-frame clones only and misses some. The repertoire consists of 150,000 to 200,000 clones, with 84% occurring once and the leading ten covering about 3.2%. Sequencing was carried out using PBMCs or T cells enriched from blood (not recorded which). This TCR was recovered from a woman in her thirties who had been exposed to COVID-19.

CDR3 sequence: CASSPLPLAGGLPTGELFF. DNA for the CDR3: TGTGCCAGCAGCCCTCTCCCCCTAGCGGGGGGGCTTCCCACCGGGGAGCTGTTTTTT. The chain employs TRBV3-1 (or the pseudogene TRBV3-2) and TRBJ2-2; TRBD2 aligns across 12 bases. Germline V CDR1 and CDR2: LGHDT, YNNKEL (reference sequence). V trimming: 4 bases; J trimming: 4 bases; junction bases outside the gene matches: 13. This CDR3 is built from 19 residues.